This is a list of T cell receptor beta chains from one sample in a study of T cells in Graves' hyperthyroidism and ophthalmopathy. Each CDR3 protein is one row after TCRdb ran MiXCR on the multiplex PCR reads. This sample has 650,000 to 750,000 distinct CDR3 sequences, with 13% to 15% found just once. Material for sequencing was blood. The source is a woman aged 18-29 years with Graves' hyperthyroidism. Both conserved end residues are trimmed from each CDR3. The order of the fields is CDR3 protein, V gene, J gene.

CDR3 protein: ASSLIRGGGFPLH; V gene: TRBV27; J gene: TRBJ1-6
CDR3 protein: AISSGDANTGELF; V gene: TRBV10-3; J gene: TRBJ2-2
CDR3 protein: ASSQNSQGRSGANVLT; V gene: TRBV18; J gene: TRBJ2-6
CDR3 protein: ASSEANDRAYEQY; V gene: TRBV7-9; J gene: TRBJ2-7
CDR3 protein: SARGGSNTGELF; V gene: TRBV20-1; J gene: TRBJ2-2
CDR3 protein: SALGRGAPGNTIY; V gene: TRBV20-1; J gene: TRBJ1-3
CDR3 protein: SVFEDSIYEQY; V gene: TRBV29-1; J gene: TRBJ2-7
CDR3 protein: ASSPRRTGSTDTQY; V gene: TRBV18; J gene: TRBJ2-3
CDR3 protein: ASSQEKQREGRISTDTQY; V gene: TRBV3-2; J gene: TRBJ2-3
CDR3 protein: ASSPPPGQGARRRSYNEQF; V gene: TRBV5-8; J gene: TRBJ2-1
CDR3 protein: ASSVGGAGEAF; V gene: TRBV9; J gene: TRBJ1-1
CDR3 protein: ASSRPGAHSDTEAF; V gene: TRBV5-6; J gene: TRBJ1-1